This TCR beta chain originates from a study of blood T cell repertoires in COVID-19. Overall study: There were acute and convalescent COVID-19 samples, and they came from the United States, Italy and Spain. T cells, B-cell-depleted T cells, or PBMCs provided the cDNA or gDNA that served as material.

This clone was seen a handful of times. In the authors' workflow: Counts of nucleated cells, estimated from reference gene primer amplification, were obtained. Here immunoSEQ multiplex PCR was the method, and the copy in TCRdb shows in-frame clones only, minus some. Clonal size and the V and J genes are those of that table, whereas D and trimming came from the DNA. The table records approximately 25,000 clones, 75% to 90% of them present only once. Looked up from germline, CDR1 is LNHDA and CDR2 is SQIVND (reference sequence). J gave up 2 bases and V 3 bases, and 3 bases lay outside the gene matches. The CDR3 sequence is 15 residues long.

Sequenced: peripheral blood. The J gene is TRBJ1-2, the V gene TRBV19, with 10 bases identical to TRBD1. This clonotype was sampled from a woman aged 80 or over with acute or convalescent COVID-19. The CDR3 DNA follows: TGTGCCAGTAGTATTATGACAGGGGGCAACTATGGCTACACCTTC. Protein product: CASSIMTGGNYGYTF.